These 23 T cell receptor beta chains share one sample of origin, sequenced in a study of blood T cell repertoires in COVID-19 (dated by TCRdb to the early 2020s). Library construction relied on the immunoSEQ multiplex PCR assay. Drawn from immuneACCESS, this table holds only the in-frame rearrangements with V and J called that TCRdb kept. Clones are partly lost; checked studies trace under half to an unresolved V gene and leave the rest unexplained. This sample comprises roughly 280,000 clones, 86% of them detected only once. Together, the top ten hold just under 9% of the sample. The sample comprised peripheral blood. These receptors came from a man in his forties with active or convalescent COVID-19.

This clone showed up just a few times. J is TRBJ2-2 and V is TRBV2; 7 bases are a match to TRBD1. The CDR3 is made up of 15 amino acids. Germline V gene sequence: CDR1 SNHLY, CDR2 FYNNEI. V dropped 6 bases and J dropped 4; count of bases not matched to a gene: 8. CDR3 loop: CASSSQTGFTGELFF. The CDR3 DNA is TGTGCCAGCAGCTCCCAGACAGGGTTCACCGGGGAGCTGTTTTTT.

The V gene is TRBV28, the J gene TRBJ1-1; maybe TRBD1 (5 bases). From germline, CDR1 is MDHEN and CDR2 SYDVKM. Trimming removed 4 bases from V and 11 bases from J, with 11 bases in between. The CDR3 has 11 amino acids. This CDR3 reads CASSYSGEAFF. As DNA, the CDR3 is TGTGCCAGCAGTTATTCGGGGGAGGCTTTCTTT.

This chain uses TRBV5-6 with TRBJ2-7, with 9 bases matching TRBD1. There are 15 residues in the CDR3. Germline V CDR1 and CDR2: SGHDT, YYEEEE. J gave up 1 base and V 0 bases, and 2 bases lay outside the gene matches. CDR3 DNA: TGTGCCAGCAGCTTGGGGGGGACAGGGTCCTACGAGCAGTACTTC. It translates to CASSLGGTGSYEQYF.

This clone was found once. The chain joins TRBV19 to TRBJ1-6, with D tentatively TRBD1 (5 bases). Germline V gives CDR1 LNHDA, CDR2 SQIVND (reference sequence). V lost 1 base, J lost 10 bases, and 17 bases lay in between. The CDR3 totals 16 residues. DNA for the CDR3: TGTGCCAGTAGTATAGCCGCCAGGGTGGCCCAATCACCCCTCCACTTT. This gives the protein CASSIAARVAQSPLHF.

The CDR3 DNA reads TGTGCCAGTAGTGCACTAGCGGGGGCCATTAATGAGCAGTTCTTC. This codes for CASSALAGAINEQFF. The rearrangement links TRBV19 to TRBJ2-1; 11 positions match TRBD2. Germline CDR1 and CDR2: LNHDA and SQIVND (reference sequence). The CDR3 has 15 amino acids. With V trimmed by 5 bases and J by 7 bases, 7 bases remained unmatched. Together with reference TRBV19 and TRBJ2-1, the CDR3 gives the full variable domain: DGGITQSPKYLFRKEGQNVTLSCEQNLNHDAMYWYRQDPGQGLRLIYYSQIVNDFQKGDIAEGYSVSREKKESFPLTVTSAQKNPTAFYLCASSALAGAINEQFFGPGTRLTVL.

The chain joins TRBV12-3 or TRBV12-4 to TRBJ2-5; no definite D call. Trimming removed 6 bases from V and 3 bases from J, with 5 bases in between. The CDR3 spans 11 residues. The DNA for the CDR3 is TGTGCCAGCAGCCCTAAAGAGACCCAGTACTTC. Translating it yields CASSPKETQYF.

This chain uses TRBV7-3 with TRBJ2-7; a weak D match, TRBD1 (5 bases). Trimming stripped 0 bases from V and 7 bases from J, with 16 bases between. CDR1 is SGHTA, CDR2 FQGTGA, per germline. The CDR3 consists of 15 residues. The CDR3 DNA reads TGTGCCAGCAGCTTAACGTACGGTCCTCAGGGAGAGCAGTACTTC. As protein: CASSLTYGPQGEQYF. The full variable domain, rest sourced from reference TRBV7-3 and TRBJ2-7, is GAGVSQTPSNKVTEKGKYVELRCDPISGHTALYWYRQSLGQGPEFLIYFQGTGAADDSGLPNDRFFAVRPEGSVSTLKIQRTERGDSAVYLCASSLTYGPQGEQYFGPGTRLTVT.

This chain joins TRBV14 and TRBJ1-1; D is undetermined. V lost 5 bases to trimming and J lost 4 bases, with 11 bases between them. The CDR3 totals 13 residues. Germline assignment: CDR1 SGHDN and CDR2 FVKESK. This chain's CDR3 is CASSVGVGTEAFF. The CDR3 region has the DNA TGTGCCAGCAGCGTCGGGGTCGGCACTGAAGCTTTCTTT.

This clone has just one count. This chain joins TRBV5-4 and TRBJ2-2, with TRBD1 matching over 9 bases. The trim removed 4 bases at V and 2 bases at J, leaving 9 bases unmatched. The V gene's germline CDR1 is SGHNT and CDR2 YYREEE (reference sequence). The length of the CDR3 is 17 residues. The CDR3 reads CASSPPPTGGNTGELFF. The CDR3 nucleotides read TGTGCCAGCAGCCCCCCACCGACAGGGGGAAACACCGGGGAGCTGTTTTTT. Combining the CDR3 with reference TRBV5-4 and TRBJ2-2 gives the whole variable domain ETGVTQSPTHLIKTRGQQVTLRCSSQSGHNTVSWYQQALGQGPQFIFQYYREEENGRGNFPPRFSGLQFPNYSSELNVNALELDDSALYLCASSPPPTGGNTGELFFGEGSRLTVL.

This clone was detected only a few times. J is TRBJ2-2 and V is TRBV28, with TRBD2 matching 7 bases. The CDR3 is 18 amino acids. Germline CDR1 and CDR2: MDHEN and SYDVKM. V lost 2 bases, J lost 4 bases, and 13 bases stayed unmatched. CDR3 sequence (DNA): TGTGCCAGCAGTTTAGTCTGGTTGAAGCGGGGACCCACCGGGGAGCTGTTTTTT. This codes for CASSLVWLKRGPTGELFF.

V is TRBV5-1 and J is TRBJ2-7, with D maybe TRBD2 (7 bases). Between the trimmed V and J ends, which lost 4 bases and 3 bases, there was a span of 11 bases. CDR3 length: 13 residues. Per the germline V gene, CDR1 is SGHRS and CDR2 is YFSETQ. The CDR3 loop is CASSGGANYEQYF. The CDR3 nucleotides read TGCGCCAGCAGCGGGGGGGCAAACTACGAGCAGTACTTC.

The V and J genes are TRBV2 and TRBJ1-2; D gene unclear. Trimming shortened V by 9 bases and J by 0 bases, and 11 bases separated the two germline ends. Looked up from germline, CDR1 is SNHLY and CDR2 is FYNNEI. The CDR3 is 13 amino acids. The CDR3 protein is CASCPSANYGYTF. For the CDR3, the DNA is TGTGCCAGTTGTCCGTCAGCTAACTATGGCTACACCTTC.

This clone was seen once. The rearrangement links TRBV24-1 to TRBJ2-5, with D perhaps TRBD1 (5 bases). The V gene lost 3 bases and the J gene lost 5 bases, with 18 bases spanning the gap. Germline loops: CDR1 KGHDR, CDR2 SFDVKD. The CDR3 covers 16 residues. The CDR3 nucleotides read TGTGCCACCAGTGATCCTCTGGACACGACATACGAGACCCAGTACTTC. Its protein is CATSDPLDTTYETQYF.

The rearrangement links TRBV19 to TRBJ1-1; D is undetermined. The CDR3 consists of 13 residues. Germline CDR1 is LNHDA and CDR2 is SQIVND (reference sequence). Trimming took 4 bases from V and 3 from J, leaving 9 bases between them. The CDR3 DNA follows: TGTGCCAGTAGTAATTCCCAGGACACTGAAGCTTTCTTT. It codes for CASSNSQDTEAFF.

This clone has just a few counts. The DNA of the CDR3 is TGTGCCAGCAGTGGACAGGGGGGCAATCAGCCCCAGCATTTT. As protein: CASSGQGGNQPQHF. This chain links TRBV2 with TRBJ1-5, with 9 bases lining up with TRBD1. Unmatched junction bases numbered 0, after V lost 4 bases and J lost 2 bases. The V gene's germline CDR1 is SNHLY and CDR2 FYNNEI. The CDR3 spans 14 residues.

V gene TRBV18 combines with J gene TRBJ2-5; 8 nucleotides line up with TRBD2. The V segment lost 5 bases and the J segment 2 bases; nucleotides outside the gene matches: 13. Germline lookup yields CDR1 KGHSH and CDR2 LQKENI. There are 17 residues in the CDR3. This CDR3 is CASSYFAGGTQQETQYF. DNA for the CDR3: TGTGCCAGCTCATACTTTGCGGGGGGAACGCAACAAGAGACCCAGTACTTC.

The gene calls are TRBV27 and TRBJ1-3, with TRBD1 matching 10 bases. The germline V gene has CDR1 MNHEY and CDR2 SMNVEV (reference sequence). The CDR3 contains 16 residues. V was pared by 4 bases and J by 0 bases, with 3 bases of the junction left unmatched. The CDR3 DNA reads TGTGCCAGCAGTTCCCGACAGGGGGCCTCTGGAAACACCATATATTTT. Amino acids: CASSSRQGASGNTIYF.

The table lists this clone with a few counts. The J gene is TRBJ1-5, the V gene TRBV7-2; a weak D match, TRBD1 (5 bases). V gave up 5 bases and J gave up 4 bases, with 12 bases separating them. Germline CDR1 is SGHTA and CDR2 is FQGNSA. The length of the CDR3 is 14 residues. In nucleotides, the CDR3 is TGTGCCAGCAGCCCGCGGGGGAGGAATCAGCCCCAGCATTTT. It specifies CASSPRGRNQPQHF.

The V and J genes are TRBV27 and TRBJ2-7, with 10 bases fitting TRBD2. The CDR3 totals 17 residues. With V trimmed by 0 bases and J by 3 bases, 8 bases remained unmatched. Germline lookup yields CDR1 MNHEY and CDR2 SMNVEV (reference sequence). This CDR3 is CASSLSAAASGGYEQYF. In DNA form, the CDR3 reads TGTGCCAGCAGTTTATCCGCCGCGGCTAGCGGGGGCTACGAGCAGTACTTC.

The gene calls are TRBV24-1 and TRBJ1-5; 9 nucleotides line up with TRBD1. Trimming took 5 bases from V and 7 from J; bases not matched to a gene: 8. This CDR3 spans 15 amino acids. The germline gives CDR1 KGHDR, CDR2 SFDVKD. For the CDR3, the DNA is TGTGCCACCAGTGGACCGGGACAGGGAAACCAGCCCCAGCATTTT. It codes for CATSGPGQGNQPQHF.

The chain has TRBV11-2 and TRBJ1-1; 7 nucleotides match TRBD1. The CDR3 is 11 residues long. After removal of 5 bases from V and 11 bases from J, the junction contained 5 bases not matched to a gene. CDR1 is SGHAT, CDR2 FQNNGV, per germline. This CDR3 reads CASSLTGDAFF. The CDR3 bases are TGTGCCAGCAGCCTCACAGGGGATGCTTTCTTT. The variable domain in full, with the rest retrieved from reference TRBV11-2 and TRBJ1-1, is EAGVAQSPRYKIIEKRQSVAFWCNPISGHATLYWYQQILGQGPKLLIQFQNNGVVDDSQLPKDRFSAERLKGVDSTLKIQPAKLEDSAVYLCASSLTGDAFFGQGTRLTVV.

This chain links TRBV3-1 (or the pseudogene TRBV3-2) with TRBJ2-2; D might be TRBD2 (7 bases). CDR1 LGHDT and CDR2 YNNKEL come from the germline V gene (reference sequence). V lost 8 bases to trimming and J lost 3 bases, with 13 bases between them. The CDR3 has 14 amino acids. CDR3 region: CASSRGRDTGELFF. CDR3 in DNA: TGTGCCAGCTCGAGGGGGAGGGACACCGGGGAGCTGTTTTTT.

This clone was seen only a few times. The chain has TRBV6-5 and TRBJ1-4; D is ambiguous. The ends were cut back, 7 bases at V and 0 bases at J, with 9 bases in the middle. Germline V gene data show CDR1 as MNHEY and CDR2 as SVGAGI. The length of the CDR3 is 14 residues. The CDR3 nucleotides are TGTGCCAGCAAAGAAGTAGCAACTAATGAAAAACTGTTTTTT. Translating it yields CASKEVATNEKLFF.